A single sample gave rise to the 25 T cell receptor beta chains below, sequenced in a study of T cell responses to AZD1222 COVID-19 vaccine. Only in-frame clones appear in the TCRdb table, and some are missing; sequencing was by immunoSEQ multiplex PCR. The sample has 89,000 or so clones; approximately 89% are singletons. Material: peripheral blood, obtained on day 0 of AZD1222 vaccination. The receptors originated from an adult in good health.

Of note for this clone: One junction end disagrees with the germline gene, perhaps due to a read error. V gene TRBV7-7 combines with J gene TRBJ2-1, with TRBD1 as a possible D gene (5 bases). CDR3 size: 14 residues. In germline, CDR1 is SSHAT, CDR2 FNYEAQ (reference sequence). The CDR3 sequence: CASSLGRAYNEQFF. Written as DNA, the CDR3 is TGTGCTAGCAGCTTAGGCAGGGCGTACAATGAGCAGTTCTTC.

The J gene is TRBJ2-1, the V gene TRBV29-1; TRBD1 aligns across 8 bases. V dropped 7 bases and J dropped 4; count of bases not matched to a gene: 12. The length of the CDR3 is 15 residues. CDR1 is SQVTM, CDR2 ANQGSEA, per germline. In DNA form, the CDR3 reads TGCAGCGCGCAAGGAACCGGGACAGGTTACAATGAGCAGTTCTTC. It encodes CSAQGTGTGYNEQFF.

V and J are TRBV29-1 and TRBJ2-6; 7 bases are shared with TRBD1. There are 14 residues in the CDR3. Germline V CDR1 and CDR2: SQVTM, ANQGSEA. J lost 4 bases, V lost 6 bases, and 6 bases had no gene match. CDR3 loop: CSVAQGSGANVLTF. The CDR3 DNA is TGCAGCGTCGCACAGGGGTCGGGGGCCAACGTCCTGACTTTC.

The V call is TRBV28, the J call TRBJ1-6; TRBD1 agrees at 7 bases. Germline lookup yields CDR1 MDHEN and CDR2 SYDVKM. V lost 4 bases and J lost 7; bases outside the gene matches: 10. The CDR3 loop spans 16 amino acids. In DNA form, the CDR3 reads TGTGCCAGCAGTTCGCGATACAGGGGTTTGAATTCACCCCTCCACTTT. This codes for CASSSRYRGLNSPLHF.

CDR3 loop: CASTLPGTGGRNTQYF. Written as DNA, the CDR3 is TGTGCCAGCACATTACCCGGGACAGGGGGCCGAAATACGCAGTATTTT. The chain employs TRBV28 and TRBJ2-3, with 12 nucleotides matching TRBD1. The junction had 12 bases not matched to a gene; V was cut back by 7 bases and J by 7 bases. The CDR3 totals 16 residues. Germline CDR1 is MDHEN and CDR2 is SYDVKM.

The chain couples TRBV19 to TRBJ2-2; tentative D call: TRBD2 (6 bases). The ends were cut back, 2 bases at V and 4 bases at J, with 11 bases in the middle. The germline gives CDR1 LNHDA, CDR2 SQIVND (reference sequence). The CDR3 length is 15 residues. The CDR3 region is CASSIRGRFTGELFF. The DNA for the CDR3 is TGTGCCAGTAGTATACGGGGGAGGTTCACCGGGGAGCTGTTTTTT.

V is TRBV18 and J is TRBJ1-3; the match to TRBD1 covers 9 bases. This CDR3 comprises 15 residues. Germline V gene data show CDR1 as KGHSH and CDR2 as LQKENI. Trimming removed 2 bases from V and 2 bases from J; junction bases left unmatched: 1. This CDR3 is CASSPWTGAGNTIYF. CDR3 in DNA: TGTGCCAGCTCACCATGGACAGGGGCTGGAAACACCATATATTTT.

With regard to this clone: The final CDR3 position lacks the conserved phenylalanine or tryptophan, pointing to a likely read error. It is unclear where the CDR3 begins or ends on the DNA, so no DNA is shown, and the CDR3 is as TCRdb lists it. V and J are TRBV15 and TRBJ1-2; the table's D call of TRBD1 was not tested on the DNA. Ends included, the CDR3 has 9 residues. Germline lookup yields CDR1 LNHNV and CDR2 YYDKDF (reference sequence). The CDR3 spells CATSRVGEL.

The table lists this clone with a count of one. This chain uses TRBV24-1 with TRBJ2-1, with D tentatively TRBD2 (6 bases). The V and J ends lost 9 bases and 5 bases respectively, with 13 bases between them. The CDR3 sequence is 13 residues long. In germline, CDR1 is KGHDR, CDR2 SFDVKD. CDR3 nucleotide sequence: TGTGCCACCTCGCGGGGATCAAACAATGAGCAGTTCTTC. It yields the protein CATSRGSNNEQFF.

For this clone: The sample holds other DNA sequences that translate to the same CDR3. The chain is built from TRBV9 and TRBJ2-7, with D unresolved. Germline V gene sequence: CDR1 SGDLS, CDR2 YYNGEE. The V end lost 0 bases, the J end lost 0 bases, and 7 bases lay between the germline ends. The CDR3 runs 14 residues. The CDR3 nucleotides are TGTGCCAGCAGCGTAGTTCCTAGCTCCTACGAGCAGTACTTC. This sequence encodes CASSVVPSSYEQYF.

This chain links TRBV18 with TRBJ2-1, with 10 nucleotides matching TRBD2. The CDR3 is 16 residues long. Germline loops: CDR1 KGHSH, CDR2 LQKENI. V lost 0 bases, J lost 3 bases, and 2 bases stayed unmatched. CDR3 coding DNA: TGTGCCAGCTCACCACCGTTAGCGGGGGGCTACAATGAGCAGTTCTTC. Protein: CASSPPLAGGYNEQFF.

The chain joins TRBV20-1 to TRBJ1-1, with 7 nucleotides matching TRBD1. V was clipped by 3 bases and J by 3 bases; unmatched bases: 4. Germline CDR1 reads DFQATT; CDR2 reads SNEGSKA (reference sequence). The CDR3 length is 13 residues. CDR3 sequence (DNA): TGCAGTGCTAGTGAACAGGGGTACACTGAAGCTTTCTTT. This gives the protein CSASEQGYTEAFF.

This clone has only one observation. The chain joins TRBV25-1 to TRBJ1-3, with TRBD1 as a possible D gene (5 bases). CDR3 size: 13 residues. Germline V CDR1 and CDR2: MGHDK, SYGVNS. V lost 6 bases and J lost 1, with 7 bases in between. The CDR3 sequence: CASSEGSGNTIYF. The DNA for the CDR3 is TGTGCCAGCAGCGAGGGGTCTGGAAACACCATATATTTT.

This chain joins TRBV4-1 and TRBJ1-5; perhaps TRBD1 as D (5 bases). The CDR3 loop spans 15 amino acids. Deletions cut 0 bases from V and 6 bases from J, with 12 bases between. Germline-derived CDR1 and CDR2 are MGHRA and YSYEKL. The CDR3: CASSQDRQGLQPQHF. CDR3 bases: TGCGCCAGCAGCCAAGATCGGCAGGGACTTCAGCCCCAGCATTTT.

The chain recombines TRBV29-1 with TRBJ1-2; unclear D gene. This CDR3 has 11 residues. Germline assignment: CDR1 SQVTM and CDR2 ANQGSEA. The ends were cut back, 8 bases at V and 4 bases at J, with 11 bases in the middle. The CDR3: CSHLEAYGYTF. The CDR3 nucleotides are TGCAGCCACTTAGAGGCCTATGGCTACACCTTC.

This clone was found once. The chain is built from TRBV27 and TRBJ1-5; 7 bases match TRBD1. The CDR3 spans 16 residues. Germline V gene data show CDR1 as MNHEY and CDR2 as SMNVEV (reference sequence). V was pared by 8 bases and J by 7 bases, with 17 bases of the junction left unmatched. DNA of the CDR3: TGTGCCAGCGGACCATCGACGGCCCAGGGGGAACAGCCCCAGCATTTT. Its protein is CASGPSTAQGEQPQHF.

V gene TRBV19 combines with J gene TRBJ1-2; 9 positions agree with TRBD1. V was clipped by 7 bases and J by 1 base; unmatched bases: 7. The germline V gene has CDR1 LNHDA and CDR2 SQIVND (reference sequence). The CDR3 has 15 residues. This chain's CDR3 is CASNLGTGLNYGYTF. As DNA, the CDR3 is TGTGCCAGTAACCTCGGGACAGGGCTTAACTATGGCTACACCTTC. The whole variable domain, filled in from reference TRBV19 and TRBJ1-2, reads DGGITQSPKYLFRKEGQNVTLSCEQNLNHDAMYWYRQDPGQGLRLIYYSQIVNDFQKGDIAEGYSVSREKKESFPLTVTSAQKNPTAFYLCASNLGTGLNYGYTFGSGTRLTVV.

The chain carries TRBV7-6 and TRBJ1-4; D is possibly TRBD1 (5 bases). Germline assignment: CDR1 SGHVS and CDR2 FNYEAQ. V was clipped by 1 base and J by 8 bases, with 17 bases between them. This CDR3 is built from 16 residues. The CDR3 DNA reads TGTGCCAGCAGCTTAGGAGGTGGCAGGGCCTTGGAAAAACTGTTTTTT. Its translation: CASSLGGGRALEKLFF.

The genes are TRBV10-3 and TRBJ1-1; possible D gene TRBD1, 5 bases. CDR1 is ENHRY and CDR2 is SYGVKD in the germline V gene. The V end lost 2 bases, the J end lost 1 base, and 8 bases lay between the germline ends. The CDR3 runs 14 residues. The CDR3 protein is CAISEGQTNTEAFF. DNA for the CDR3: TGTGCCATCAGTGAGGGACAAACGAACACTGAAGCTTTCTTT.

The chain uses TRBV2 and TRBJ2-3; TRBD2 is a possible D gene (6 bases). Germline V lookup: CDR1 SNHLY, CDR2 FYNNEI. Trimming cost V 2 bases and J 8 bases, with 17 bases left between them. This CDR3 is built from 15 residues. The CDR3 DNA is TGTGCCAGCAGTGAAACCCCATACGTGGGGGGTACGCAGTATTTT. This sequence encodes CASSETPYVGGTQYF.

The rearrangement uses TRBV5-1 and TRBJ1-2; D call uncertain. Germline V gene sequence: CDR1 SGHRS, CDR2 YFSETQ. This CDR3 spans 11 amino acids. V was pared by 0 bases and J by 8 bases, with 5 bases between. For the CDR3, the DNA is TGCGCCAGCAGCTTGGAAGGAGGCTACACCTTC. It is translated as CASSLEGGYTF.

The table lists this clone with a few counts. The rearrangement uses TRBV30 and TRBJ1-1, with TRBD1 as a possible D gene (5 bases). The CDR3 has 13 residues. The V end lost 3 bases, the J end lost 3 bases, and 11 bases lay between the germline ends. The V gene's germline CDR1 is GTSNPN and CDR2 SVGIG (reference sequence). The CDR3 sequence: CAWSRKGYTEAFF. CDR3 bases: TGTGCCTGGAGCCGAAAGGGGTACACTGAAGCTTTCTTT. The full variable domain, its missing parts supplied by reference TRBV30 and TRBJ1-1, is SQTIHQWPATLVQPVGSPLSLECTVEGTSNPNLYWYRQAAGRGLQLLFYSVGIGQISSEVPQNLSASRPQDRQFILSSKKLLLSDSGFYLCAWSRKGYTEAFFGQGTRLTVV.

The V call is TRBV10-1, the J call TRBJ1-5; D gene ambiguous. The CDR3 has 15 amino acids. V lost 5 bases to trimming and J lost 0 bases, with 11 bases between them. From germline, CDR1 is WNHNN and CDR2 SYGVQD (reference sequence). The DNA of the CDR3 is TGCGCCAGCAGTCAACACCCATATAGCAATCAGCCCCAGCATTTT. Protein: CASSQHPYSNQPQHF.

This clone has a single count. The chain couples TRBV18 to TRBJ2-5; tentatively, D is TRBD2 (6 bases). V was pared by 3 bases and J by 5 bases, with 13 bases between. Germline values: CDR1 KGHSH, CDR2 LQKENI. The CDR3 extends over 14 amino acids. CDR3 sequence (DNA): TGTGCCAGCTCACCCGACGGGAGACGGGAGACCCAGTACTTC. Translating it yields CASSPDGRRETQYF.

This chain joins TRBV11-3 and TRBJ2-6, with 9 bases lining up with TRBD1. V was clipped by 1 base and J by 1 base; unmatched bases: 2. CDR1 is SGHNT and CDR2 is YENEEA in the germline V gene. This CDR3 contains 17 residues. The CDR3 region is CASSLGTGASGANVLTF. The CDR3, as DNA: TGTGCCAGCAGCTTAGGGACAGGGGCTTCTGGGGCCAACGTCCTGACTTTC.